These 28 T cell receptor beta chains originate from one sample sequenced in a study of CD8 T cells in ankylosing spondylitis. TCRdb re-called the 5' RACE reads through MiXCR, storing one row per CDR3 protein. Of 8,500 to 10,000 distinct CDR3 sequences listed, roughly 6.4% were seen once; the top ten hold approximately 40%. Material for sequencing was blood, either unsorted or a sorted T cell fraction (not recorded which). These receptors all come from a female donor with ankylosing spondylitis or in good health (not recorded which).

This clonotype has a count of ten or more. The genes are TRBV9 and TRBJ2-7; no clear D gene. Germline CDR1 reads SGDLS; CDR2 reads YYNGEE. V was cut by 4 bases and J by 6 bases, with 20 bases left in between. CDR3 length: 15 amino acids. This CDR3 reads CASSPRPPPQAEQYF. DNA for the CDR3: TGTGCCAGCAGCCCCCGTCCTCCACCGCAAGCCGAGCAGTACTTC.

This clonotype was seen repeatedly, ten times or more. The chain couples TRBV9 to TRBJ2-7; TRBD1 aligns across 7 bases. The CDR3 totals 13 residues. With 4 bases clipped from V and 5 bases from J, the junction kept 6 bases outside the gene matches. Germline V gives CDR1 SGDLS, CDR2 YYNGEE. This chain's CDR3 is CASSPDRAHEQYF. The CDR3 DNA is TGTGCCAGCAGCCCCGACAGGGCCCACGAGCAGTACTTC.

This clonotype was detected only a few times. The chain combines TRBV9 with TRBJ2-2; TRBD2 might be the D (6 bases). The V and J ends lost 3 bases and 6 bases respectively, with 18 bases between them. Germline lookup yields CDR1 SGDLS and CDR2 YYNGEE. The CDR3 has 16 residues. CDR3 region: CASSGPGPAGPGELFF. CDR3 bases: TGTGCCAGCAGCGGACCAGGCCCCGCGGGGCCCGGGGAGCTGTTTTTT.

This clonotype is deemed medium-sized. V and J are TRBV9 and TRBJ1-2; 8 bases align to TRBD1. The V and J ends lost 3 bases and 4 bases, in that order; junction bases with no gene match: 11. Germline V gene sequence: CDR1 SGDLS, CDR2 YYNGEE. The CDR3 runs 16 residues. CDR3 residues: CASSAEGQVQGYGYTF. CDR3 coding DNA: TGTGCCAGCAGCGCGGAGGGACAGGTTCAGGGCTATGGCTACACCTTC.

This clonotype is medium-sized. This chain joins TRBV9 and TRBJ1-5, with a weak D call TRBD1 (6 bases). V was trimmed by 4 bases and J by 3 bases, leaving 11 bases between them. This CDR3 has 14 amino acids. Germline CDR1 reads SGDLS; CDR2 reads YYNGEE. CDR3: CASSRTDNNQPQHF. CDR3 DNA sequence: TGTGCCAGCAGCAGGACAGACAACAATCAGCCCCAGCATTTT.

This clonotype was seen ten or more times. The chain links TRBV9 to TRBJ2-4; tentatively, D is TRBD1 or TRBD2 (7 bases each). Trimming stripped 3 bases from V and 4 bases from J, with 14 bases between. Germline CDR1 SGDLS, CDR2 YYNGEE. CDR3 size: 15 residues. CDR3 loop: CASSAGGDGKNIQYF. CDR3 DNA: TGTGCCAGCAGCGCAGGGGGGGACGGAAAAAACATTCAGTACTTC.

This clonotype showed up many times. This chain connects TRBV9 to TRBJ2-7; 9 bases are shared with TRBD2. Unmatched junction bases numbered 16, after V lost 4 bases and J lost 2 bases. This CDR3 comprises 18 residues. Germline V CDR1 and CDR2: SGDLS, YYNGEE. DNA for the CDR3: TGTGCCAGCAGCCCCTTGGGAGGAGCGGGAGGCCCGACCTACGAGCAGTACTTC. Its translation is CASSPLGGAGGPTYEQYF.

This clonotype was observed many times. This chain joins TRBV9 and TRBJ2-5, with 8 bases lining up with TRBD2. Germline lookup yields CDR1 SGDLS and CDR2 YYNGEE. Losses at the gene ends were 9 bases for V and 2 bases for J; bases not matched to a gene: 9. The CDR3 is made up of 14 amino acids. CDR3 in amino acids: CATSGGDDQETQYF. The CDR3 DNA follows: TGTGCCACGTCGGGAGGGGACGATCAAGAGACCCAGTACTTC.

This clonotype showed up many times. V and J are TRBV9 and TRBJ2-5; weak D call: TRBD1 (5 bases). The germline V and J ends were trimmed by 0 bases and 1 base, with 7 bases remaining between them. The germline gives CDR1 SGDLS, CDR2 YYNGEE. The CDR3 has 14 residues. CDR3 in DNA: TGTGCCAGCAGCGTAGGACAGAGCCAAGAGACCCAGTACTTC. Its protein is CASSVGQSQETQYF.

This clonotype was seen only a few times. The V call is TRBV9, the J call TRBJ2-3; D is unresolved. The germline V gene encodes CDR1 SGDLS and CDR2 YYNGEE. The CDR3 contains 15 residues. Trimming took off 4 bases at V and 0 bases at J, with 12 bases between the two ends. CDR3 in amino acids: CASSPYESSTDTQYF. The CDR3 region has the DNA TGTGCCAGCAGCCCCTACGAGTCGAGCACAGATACGCAGTATTTT.

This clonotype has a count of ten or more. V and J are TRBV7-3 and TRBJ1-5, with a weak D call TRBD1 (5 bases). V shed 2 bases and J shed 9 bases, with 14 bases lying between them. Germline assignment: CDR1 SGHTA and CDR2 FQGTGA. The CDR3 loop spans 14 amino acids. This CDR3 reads CASSLFLGRPPQHF. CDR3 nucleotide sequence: TGTGCCAGCAGCTTATTCCTGGGACGTCCGCCCCAGCATTTT.

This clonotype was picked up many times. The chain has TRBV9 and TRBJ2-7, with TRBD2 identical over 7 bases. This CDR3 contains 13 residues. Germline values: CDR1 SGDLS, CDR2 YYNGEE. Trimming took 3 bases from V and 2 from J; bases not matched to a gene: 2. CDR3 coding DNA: TGTGCCAGCAGCGCTAGCGGAACCTACGAGCAGTACTTC. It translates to CASSASGTYEQYF.

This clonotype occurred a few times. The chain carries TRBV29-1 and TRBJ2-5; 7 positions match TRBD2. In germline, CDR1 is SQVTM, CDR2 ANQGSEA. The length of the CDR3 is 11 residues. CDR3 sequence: CRRGREETQYF. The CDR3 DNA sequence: TGCAGAAGAGGGAGGGAAGAGACCCAGTACTTC. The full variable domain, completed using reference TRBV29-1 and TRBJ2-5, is SAVISQKPSRDICQRGTSLTIQCQVDSQVTMMFWYRQQPGQSLTLIATANQGSEATYESGFVIDKFPISRPNLTFSTLTVSNMSPEDSSIYLCRRGREETQYFGPGTRLLVL.

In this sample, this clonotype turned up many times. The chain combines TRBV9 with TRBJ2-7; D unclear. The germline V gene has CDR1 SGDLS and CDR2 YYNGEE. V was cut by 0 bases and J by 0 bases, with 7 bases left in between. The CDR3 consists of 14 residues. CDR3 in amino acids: CASSVALSSYEQYF. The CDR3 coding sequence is TGTGCCAGCAGCGTAGCCCTTAGCTCCTACGAGCAGTACTTC.

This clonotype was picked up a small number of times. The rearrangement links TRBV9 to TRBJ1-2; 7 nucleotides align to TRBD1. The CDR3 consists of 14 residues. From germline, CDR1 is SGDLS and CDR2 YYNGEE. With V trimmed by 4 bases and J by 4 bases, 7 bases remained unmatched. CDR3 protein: CASSPTTGIYGYTF. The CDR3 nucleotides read TGTGCCAGCAGCCCGACGACAGGGATCTATGGCTACACCTTC.

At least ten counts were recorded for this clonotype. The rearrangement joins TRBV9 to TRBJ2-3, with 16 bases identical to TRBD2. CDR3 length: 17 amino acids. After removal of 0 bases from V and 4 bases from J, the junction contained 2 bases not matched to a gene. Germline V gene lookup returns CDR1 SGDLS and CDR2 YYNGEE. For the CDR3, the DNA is TGTGCCAGCAGCGTAGCCGGGACTAGCGGGAGGGCAGATACGCAGTATTTT. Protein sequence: CASSVAGTSGRADTQYF.

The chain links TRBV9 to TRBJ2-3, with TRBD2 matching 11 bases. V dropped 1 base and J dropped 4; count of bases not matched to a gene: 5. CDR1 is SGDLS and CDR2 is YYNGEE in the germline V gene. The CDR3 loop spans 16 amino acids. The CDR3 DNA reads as TGTGCCAGCAGCGTACTAGCGGGAGGTGCATCAGATACGCAGTATTTT. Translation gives CASSVLAGGASDTQYF.

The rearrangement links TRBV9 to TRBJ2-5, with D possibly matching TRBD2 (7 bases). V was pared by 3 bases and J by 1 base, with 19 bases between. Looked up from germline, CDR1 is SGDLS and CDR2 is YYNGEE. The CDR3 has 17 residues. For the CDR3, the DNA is TGTGCCAGCAGCGAGAGGGGGGGGAGGGAAAGCCAAGAGACCCAGTACTTC. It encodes CASSERGGRESQETQYF.

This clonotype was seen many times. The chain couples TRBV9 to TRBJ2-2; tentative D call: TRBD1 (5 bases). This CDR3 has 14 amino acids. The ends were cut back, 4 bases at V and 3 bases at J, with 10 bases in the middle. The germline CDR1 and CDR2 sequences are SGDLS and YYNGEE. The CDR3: CASSPSGYTGELFF. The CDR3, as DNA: TGTGCCAGCAGCCCCTCAGGGTACACCGGGGAGCTGTTTTTT.

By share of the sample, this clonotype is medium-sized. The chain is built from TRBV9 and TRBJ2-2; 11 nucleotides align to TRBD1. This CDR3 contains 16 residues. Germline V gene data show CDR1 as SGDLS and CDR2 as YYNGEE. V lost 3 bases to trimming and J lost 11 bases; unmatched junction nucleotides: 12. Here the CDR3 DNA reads TGTGCCAGCAGCGGCCCTTCCGGACAGGGGGCAATCGAGCTGTTTTTT. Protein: CASSGPSGQGAIELFF.

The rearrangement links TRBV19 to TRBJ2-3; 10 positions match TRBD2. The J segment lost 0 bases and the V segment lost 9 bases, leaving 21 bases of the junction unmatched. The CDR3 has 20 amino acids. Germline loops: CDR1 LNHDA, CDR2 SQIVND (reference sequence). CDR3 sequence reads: CARTDPERGGMQASTDTQYF. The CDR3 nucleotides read TGTGCCAGAACCGACCCCGAGCGGGGGGGCATGCAGGCTAGCACAGATACGCAGTATTTT.

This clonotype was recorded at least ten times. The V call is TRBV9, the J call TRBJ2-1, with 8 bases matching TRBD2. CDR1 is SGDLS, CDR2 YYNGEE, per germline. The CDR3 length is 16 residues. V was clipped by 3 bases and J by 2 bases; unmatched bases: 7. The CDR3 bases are TGTGCCAGCAGCGCCTATAGCGGGACTACCTACAATGAGCAGTTCTTC. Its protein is CASSAYSGTTYNEQFF.

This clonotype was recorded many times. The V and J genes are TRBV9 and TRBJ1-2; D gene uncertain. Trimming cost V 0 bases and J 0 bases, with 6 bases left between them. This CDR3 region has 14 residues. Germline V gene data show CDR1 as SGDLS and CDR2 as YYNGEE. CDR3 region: CASSVGQSNYGYTF. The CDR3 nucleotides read TGTGCCAGCAGCGTAGGGCAGTCTAACTATGGCTACACCTTC.

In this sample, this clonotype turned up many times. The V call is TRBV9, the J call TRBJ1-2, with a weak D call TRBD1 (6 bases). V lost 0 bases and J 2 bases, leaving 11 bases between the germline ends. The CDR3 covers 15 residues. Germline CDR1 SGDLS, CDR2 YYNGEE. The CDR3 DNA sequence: TGTGCCAGCAGCGTAGACCGGGACATCAACTATGGCTACACCTTC. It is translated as CASSVDRDINYGYTF. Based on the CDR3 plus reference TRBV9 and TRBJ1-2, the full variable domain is DSGVTQTPKHLITATGQRVTLRCSPRSGDLSVYWYQQSLDQGLQFLIQYYNGEERAKGNILERFSAQQFPDLHSELNLSSLELGDSALYFCASSVDRDINYGYTFGSGTRLTVV.

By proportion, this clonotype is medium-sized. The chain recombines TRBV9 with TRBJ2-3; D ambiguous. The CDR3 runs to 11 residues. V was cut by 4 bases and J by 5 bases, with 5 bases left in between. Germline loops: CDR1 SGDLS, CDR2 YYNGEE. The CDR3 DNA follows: TGTGCCAGCAGCTCCGGAGATACGCAGTATTTT. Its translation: CASSSGDTQYF.

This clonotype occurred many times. The CDR3 DNA reads as TGTGCCAGCAGCGAAACGGGGGGGAGGGAGACCCAGTACTTC. It encodes CASSETGGRETQYF. V gene TRBV9 combines with J gene TRBJ2-5; TRBD2 matches at 8 bases. V shed 3 bases and J 5 bases; nucleotides not matched to a gene: 6. The CDR3 loop spans 14 amino acids. Germline-derived CDR1 and CDR2 are SGDLS and YYNGEE.

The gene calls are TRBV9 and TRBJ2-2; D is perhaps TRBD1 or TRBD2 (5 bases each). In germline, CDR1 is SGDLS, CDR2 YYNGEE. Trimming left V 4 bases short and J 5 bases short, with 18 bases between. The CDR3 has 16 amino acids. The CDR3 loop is CASSSWGREKTGELFF. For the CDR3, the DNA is TGTGCCAGCAGCTCCTGGGGCAGGGAGAAAACCGGGGAGCTGTTTTTT.

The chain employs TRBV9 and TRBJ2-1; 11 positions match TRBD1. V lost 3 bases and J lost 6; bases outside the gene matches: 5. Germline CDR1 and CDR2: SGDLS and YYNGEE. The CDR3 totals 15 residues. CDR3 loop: CASSASGTGGNEQFF. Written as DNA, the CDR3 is TGTGCCAGCAGCGCCAGCGGGACAGGGGGCAATGAGCAGTTCTTC.